This T cell receptor beta chain is from a study of blood T cell repertoires in COVID-19. The overall study: The United States, Italy and Spain provided the acute and convalescent COVID-19 samples.

This CDR3 is built from 13 residues. In germline, CDR1 is LNHDA, CDR2 SQIVND (reference sequence). The V gene lost 4 bases and the J gene lost 2 bases, with 8 bases spanning the gap. Sequenced by immunoSEQ multiplex PCR; TCRdb stores in-frame clones only, minus some. The sample holds under 150,000 clones, around 85% seen once. This receptor was taken from a man in his fifties with acute or convalescent COVID-19. The chain links TRBV19 to TRBJ1-2; D possibly corresponds to TRBD1 (5 bases). Sample: peripheral blood. CDR3 nucleotide sequence: TGTGCCAGTAGTAGGGGCAGAAACTATGGCTACACCTTC. Protein sequence: CASSRGRNYGYTF.